The text below deals with one T cell receptor (beta chain). This record comes from a study of blood T cell repertoires in COVID-19. For the study at large: The study drew acute and convalescent COVID-19 samples from the United States, Italy and Spain. The cDNA or gDNA used as material had been derived from T cells, B-cell-depleted T cells, or PBMCs.

Authors' methods: The authors estimated nucleated cell counts from reference gene primer amplification. Profiling relied on immunoSEQ multiplex PCR, and the TCRdb table lists in-frame clones only, not all of them. The DNA was the basis for D and trimming; V, J and clone size are from that table. Here the sample spans some 210,000 clones, about four fifths being singletons. The sequencing input was peripheral blood. The sequence derives from a woman aged 40 to 50 with acute or convalescent COVID-19.

For the CDR3, the DNA is TGTGCCAGCAGTTTACTACAGGGTTGGAGCAACAATGAGCAGTTCTTC. Encoded protein: CASSLLQGWSNNEQFF. The genes are TRBV27 and TRBJ2-1; the D gene is possibly TRBD1 (6 bases). V gave up 2 bases and J gave up 5 bases, with 16 bases separating them. The CDR3 totals 16 residues. From germline, CDR1 is MNHEY and CDR2 SMNVEV (reference sequence).